The 21 T cell receptor beta chains listed next were all sequenced from one sample in a study of T cell responses to AZD1222 COVID-19 vaccine. Here immunoSEQ multiplex PCR was the method, and the copy in TCRdb shows in-frame clones only, minus some. The sample lists about 130,000 clones; roughly 90% were seen once. The sample consisted of peripheral blood, taken 28 days after the second AZD1222 dose. These receptors were taken from an adult who received the AZD1222 COVID-19 vaccine.

The chain joins TRBV2 to TRBJ1-2; D remains ambiguous. This CDR3 has 13 residues. CDR1 and CDR2 from the germline V gene are SNHLY and FYNNEI. V was trimmed by 0 bases and J by 7 bases, leaving 9 bases between them. The CDR3 DNA reads TGTGCCAGCAGTGAAGCTCGGTGGGGTGGCTACACCTTC. Translated, it gives CASSEARWGGYTF.

This CDR3 reads CASSPKYEQYF. DNA of the CDR3: TGTGCCAGCAGTCCCAAATACGAGCAGTACTTC. The chain combines TRBV6-6 with TRBJ2-7; D gene ambiguous. V was cut by 5 bases and J by 4 bases, with 6 bases left in between. CDR3 length: 11 residues. Germline lookup yields CDR1 MNHNY and CDR2 SVGAGI (reference sequence).

V gene TRBV30 combines with J gene TRBJ1-5; 10 positions agree with TRBD1. V shed 4 bases, J shed 7 bases, and the junction held 4 bases outside the gene matches. The germline CDR1 and CDR2 sequences are GTSNPN and SVGIG (reference sequence). The CDR3 length is 13 residues. The CDR3 sequence: CAWNGQGDQPQHF. The DNA of the CDR3 is TGTGCCTGGAATGGACAGGGGGACCAGCCCCAGCATTTT.

The chain employs TRBV6-2 or TRBV6-3 and TRBJ2-5, with TRBD1 as a possible D gene (6 bases). This CDR3 region has 15 residues. V was pared by 6 bases and J by 4 bases, with 18 bases between. Germline CDR1 MNHEY, CDR2 SVGEGT. CDR3 sequence (DNA): TGTGCCAGCAGCCGAACAGGGACGGCGGGAGAGACCCAGTACTTC. Translating it yields CASSRTGTAGETQYF.

The V and J genes are TRBV11-2 and TRBJ2-3; TRBD2 aligns across 11 bases. The CDR3 has 16 residues. CDR1 is SGHAT, CDR2 FQNNGV, per germline. The V segment lost 4 bases and the J segment 2 bases; nucleotides outside the gene matches: 5. CDR3 nucleotide sequence: TGTGCCAGCAGCTCCGGGACTAGCGGCCTCACAGATACGCAGTATTTT. This sequence encodes CASSSGTSGLTDTQYF.

The chain combines TRBV4-3 with TRBJ2-1, with 7 nucleotides matching TRBD2. Losses at the gene ends were 1 base for V and 3 bases for J; bases not matched to a gene: 6. Germline-derived CDR1 and CDR2 are LGHNA and YSLEER. CDR3 size: 16 residues. This chain's CDR3 is CASSQVRGRVYNEQFF. For the CDR3, the DNA is TGCGCCAGCAGCCAAGTTCGGGGGAGGGTCTACAATGAGCAGTTCTTC.

The chain recombines TRBV5-4 with TRBJ1-2; 9 bases are shared with TRBD1. Germline values: CDR1 SGHNT, CDR2 YYREEE (reference sequence). The CDR3 is 16 residues long. The trim removed 0 bases at V and 8 bases at J, leaving 11 bases unmatched. CDR3 nucleotides: TGTGCCAGCAGCTTGGCCTCGACGACAGGGGGTTGGGGCTACACCTTC. This gives the protein CASSLASTTGGWGYTF. The full variable domain, in which reference TRBV5-4 and TRBJ1-2 provide the parts outside the CDR3, is ETGVTQSPTHLIKTRGQQVTLRCSSQSGHNTVSWYQQALGQGPQFIFQYYREEENGRGNFPPRFSGLQFPNYSSELNVNALELDDSALYLCASSLASTTGGWGYTFGSGTRLTVV.

This chain connects TRBV27 to TRBJ2-1; 8 bases are shared with TRBD2. In germline, CDR1 is MNHEY, CDR2 SMNVEV (reference sequence). The CDR3 is 13 residues long. After removal of 2 bases from V and 13 bases from J, the junction contained 7 bases not matched to a gene. The chain's CDR3 is CASSLLIREGQFF. For the CDR3, the DNA is TGTGCCAGCAGTTTACTCATACGGGAGGGCCAGTTCTTC.

This rearrangement joins TRBV7-9 to TRBJ2-5; TRBD2 matches 7 bases. The CDR3 length is 15 residues. Germline CDR1 and CDR2: SEHNR and FQNEAQ (reference sequence). V shed 0 bases, J shed 5 bases, and the junction held 6 bases outside the gene matches. CDR3 protein: CASSLALAEGETQYF. Written as DNA, the CDR3 is TGTGCCAGCAGCTTAGCCCTAGCGGAGGGGGAGACCCAGTACTTC.

The chain carries TRBV7-9 and TRBJ2-4, with D possibly being TRBD1 (5 bases). Trimming stripped 7 bases from V and 1 base from J, with 14 bases between. Germline V gene data show CDR1 as SEHNR and CDR2 as FQNEAQ (reference sequence). The CDR3 covers 15 residues. CDR3 sequence: CASTPIRVAKNIQYF. As DNA, the CDR3 is TGTGCCAGCACCCCTATCAGGGTGGCCAAAAACATTCAGTACTTC. The full variable domain, with the rest looked up from reference TRBV7-9 and TRBJ2-4, is DTGVSQNPRHKITKRGQNVTFRCDPISEHNRLYWYRQTLGQGPEFLTYFQNEAQLEKSRLLSDRFSAERPKGSFSTLEIQRTEQGDSAMYLCASTPIRVAKNIQYFGAGTRLSVL.

This CDR3 reads CASSFPSPGGETQYF. The CDR3 coding sequence is TGTGCCAGCAGCTTCCCCAGCCCGGGGGGGGAGACCCAGTACTTC. This chain links TRBV7-9 with TRBJ2-5; 8 positions agree with TRBD2. The germline V gene has CDR1 SEHNR and CDR2 FQNEAQ (reference sequence). The CDR3 consists of 15 residues. Unmatched junction bases numbered 8, after V lost 3 bases and J lost 5 bases. The full variable domain, its missing parts supplied by reference TRBV7-9 and TRBJ2-5, is DTGVSQNPRHKITKRGQNVTFRCDPISEHNRLYWYRQTLGQGPEFLTYFQNEAQLEKSRLLSDRFSAERPKGSFSTLEIQRTEQGDSAMYLCASSFPSPGGETQYFGPGTRLLVL.

The CDR3 DNA follows: TGCGCCAGCAGCTTGGATGGGAGGGGAGACAATCAGCCCCAGCATTTT. Amino acids: CASSLDGRGDNQPQHF. V gene TRBV5-1 combines with J gene TRBJ1-5, with D possibly being TRBD1 (5 bases). Germline values: CDR1 SGHRS, CDR2 YFSETQ. V lost 0 bases and J lost 3, with 13 bases in between. CDR3 length equals 16 residues.

The J gene is TRBJ1-2, the V gene TRBV5-6, with D uncertain. Germline V gene data show CDR1 as SGHDT and CDR2 as YYEEEE. Trimming stripped 0 bases from V and 5 bases from J, with 14 bases between. The CDR3 is 15 residues long. Here the CDR3 reads CASSLGRPSRYGYTF. CDR3 coding DNA: TGTGCCAGCAGCTTGGGACGCCCGTCACGGTATGGCTACACCTTC.

The CDR3 sequence is CASSHRDEQYF. In nucleotides, the CDR3 is TGTGCCAGTAGTCACAGAGACGAGCAGTACTTC. The rearrangement links TRBV19 to TRBJ2-7; no reliable D call. Germline CDR1 reads LNHDA; CDR2 reads SQIVND (reference sequence). Trimming stripped 5 bases from V and 5 bases from J, with 7 bases between. The CDR3 totals 11 residues. Using reference TRBV19 and TRBJ2-7 for the parts outside the CDR3, the full variable domain is DGGITQSPKYLFRKEGQNVTLSCEQNLNHDAMYWYRQDPGQGLRLIYYSQIVNDFQKGDIAEGYSVSREKKESFPLTVTSAQKNPTAFYLCASSHRDEQYFGPGTRLTVT.

CDR3: CASNLGFNPSTDTQYF. The CDR3 coding sequence is TGTGCCAGCAACTTAGGGTTCAACCCTAGCACAGATACGCAGTATTTT. The rearrangement uses TRBV9 and TRBJ2-3; no definite D call. Germline lookup yields CDR1 SGDLS and CDR2 YYNGEE. The length of the CDR3 is 16 residues. V lost 6 bases and J 0 bases, leaving 17 bases between the germline ends.

The CDR3 loop is CASSPGSGGKDTEAFF. CDR3 bases: TGTGCCAGCAGCCCCGGAAGCGGGGGCAAGGATACTGAAGCTTTCTTT. The V and J genes are TRBV16 and TRBJ1-1, with D possibly TRBD1 on 6 matching bases. Trimming removed 4 bases from V and 5 bases from J, with 20 bases in between. Germline loops: CDR1 KGHSY, CDR2 FQNENV. The CDR3 sequence is 16 residues long.

V gene TRBV2 combines with J gene TRBJ2-5, with 13 positions matching TRBD2. Germline CDR1 reads SNHLY; CDR2 reads FYNNEI. The CDR3 contains 15 residues. V lost 6 bases to trimming and J lost 6 bases; unmatched junction nucleotides: 7. CDR3 loop: CASRRTSGSLKTQYF. CDR3 DNA sequence: TGTGCCAGCAGGCGGACTAGCGGGAGCTTGAAGACCCAGTACTTC.

This clone appeared once. The rearrangement links TRBV25-1 to TRBJ2-7, with a tentative D call TRBD2 (6 bases). Germline-derived CDR1 and CDR2 are MGHDK and SYGVNS. CDR3 length: 18 residues. Deletions cut 2 bases from V and 0 bases from J, with 20 bases between. CDR3 amino acids: CASSENLRVAGSSYEQYF. The DNA for the CDR3 is TGTGCCAGCAGTGAAAACCTCCGGGTGGCGGGAAGCTCCTACGAGCAGTACTTC.

V gene TRBV24-1 combines with J gene TRBJ1-5, with a tentative D call TRBD1 (5 bases). Germline-derived CDR1 and CDR2 are KGHDR and SFDVKD. V was cut by 4 bases and J by 7 bases, with 13 bases left in between. The CDR3 contains 14 residues. The CDR3 protein is CATSDREVWQPQHF. DNA for the CDR3: TGTGCCACCAGTGACAGGGAGGTGTGGCAGCCCCAGCATTTT.

The V call is TRBV7-2, the J call TRBJ2-1; D is ambiguous. The CDR3 extends over 11 amino acids. From germline, CDR1 is SGHTA and CDR2 FQGNSA. Trimming shortened V by 2 bases and J by 8 bases, and 4 bases separated the two germline ends. CDR3 amino acids: CASSLSHEQFF. In DNA, the CDR3 is TGTGCCAGCAGCTTAAGCCATGAGCAGTTCTTC.

This clone was found once. The V gene is TRBV6-5, the J gene TRBJ1-2; 7 bases map to TRBD1. CDR1 MNHEY and CDR2 SVGAGI come from the germline V gene. V was pared by 6 bases and J by 5 bases, with 3 bases of the junction left unmatched. This CDR3 is 12 amino acids long. In DNA, the CDR3 is TGTGCCAGCAGGGAGACAGGGTATGGCTACACCTTC. It translates to CASRETGYGYTF.